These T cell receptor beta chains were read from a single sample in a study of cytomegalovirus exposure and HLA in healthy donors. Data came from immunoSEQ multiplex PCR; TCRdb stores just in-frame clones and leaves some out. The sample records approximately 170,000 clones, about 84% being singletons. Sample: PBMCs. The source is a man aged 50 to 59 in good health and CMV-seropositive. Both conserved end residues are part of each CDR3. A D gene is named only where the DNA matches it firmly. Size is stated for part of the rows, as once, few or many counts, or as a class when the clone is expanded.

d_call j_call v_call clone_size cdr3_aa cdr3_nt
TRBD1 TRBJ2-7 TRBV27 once CASSPGDRRAPEQYF TGTGCCAGCAGTCCGGGGGACAGGAGGGCCCCCGAGCAGTACTTC
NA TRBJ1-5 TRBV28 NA CASGGRSSIGNQPQHF TGTGCCAGCGGAGGGCGCAGCTCCATCGGCAATCAGCCCCAGCATTTT
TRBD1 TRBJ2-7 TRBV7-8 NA CASSSTRTGEYEQYF TGTGCCAGCAGCTCCACTAGGACAGGGGAGTACGAGCAGTACTTC
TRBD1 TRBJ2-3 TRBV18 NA CASSSLQGGSTDTQYF TGTGCCAGCTCATCTTTACAGGGGGGATCCACAGATACGCAGTATTTT
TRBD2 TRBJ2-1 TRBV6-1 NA CASSESGGGAAEQFF TGTGCCAGCAGTGAATCCGGCGGGGGGGCCGCTGAGCAGTTCTTC
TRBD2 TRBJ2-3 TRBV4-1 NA CASSQDFSSGSTDTQYF TGCGCCAGCAGCCAAGATTTCTCTAGCGGTTCCACAGATACGCAGTATTTT
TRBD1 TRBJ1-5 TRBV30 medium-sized CAWSPEQGGQPQHF TGTGCCTGGAGCCCTGAACAGGGGGGTCAGCCCCAGCATTTT
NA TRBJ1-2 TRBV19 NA CASSINGFYGYTF TGTGCCAGTAGTATAAACGGGTTCTATGGCTACACCTTC
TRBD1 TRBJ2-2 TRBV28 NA CASSLSGTENTGELFF TGTGCCAGCAGTTTATCGGGGACAGAAAACACCGGGGAGCTGTTTTTT
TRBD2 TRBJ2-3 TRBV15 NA CATSRPSGVGTDTQYF TGTGCCACCAGCAGGCCCAGCGGGGTGGGCACAGATACGCAGTATTTT
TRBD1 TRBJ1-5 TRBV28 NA CASSPNRGGGNQPQHF TGTGCCAGCAGCCCAAACAGGGGCGGAGGCAATCAGCCCCAGCATTTT
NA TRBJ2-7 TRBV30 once CAWSPRSSGSYEQYF TGTGCCTGGAGTCCTCGAAGTAGCGGCTCCTACGAGCAGTACTTC
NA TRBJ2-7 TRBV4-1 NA CASSQDSPYEQYF TGCGCCAGCAGCCAAGATAGTCCCTACGAGCAGTACTTC
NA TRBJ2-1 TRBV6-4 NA CASSEVGASTDEQFF TGTGCCAGCAGTGAGGTGGGGGCTAGTACAGATGAGCAGTTCTTC
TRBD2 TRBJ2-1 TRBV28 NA CASRTGTSGANSYNEQFF TGTGCCAGCAGGACCGGGACTAGCGGGGCCAACTCCTACAATGAGCAGTTCTTC
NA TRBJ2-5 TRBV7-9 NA CAGSWRLVGETQYF TGTGCCGGCAGCTGGCGGTTAGTCGGGGAGACCCAGTACTTC
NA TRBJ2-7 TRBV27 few CASGVEGPRVGEQYF TGTGCCAGCGGTGTAGAAGGCCCACGGGTCGGCGAGCAGTACTTC
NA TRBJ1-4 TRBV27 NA CASTPRGGPNEKLFF TGTGCCAGCACCCCCCGAGGGGGACCGAATGAAAAACTGTTTTTT
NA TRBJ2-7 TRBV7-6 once CASSTPNTHEQYF TGTGCCAGCAGCACACCAAACACCCACGAGCAGTACTTC
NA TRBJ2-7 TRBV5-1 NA CASSLALGSGEQYF TGCGCCAGCAGCTTGGCTCTTGGGAGCGGGGAGCAGTACTTC
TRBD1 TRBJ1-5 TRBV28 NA CASSLSPGTGGYQPQHF TGTGCCAGCAGTTTATCGCCCGGGACAGGGGGCTATCAGCCCCAGCATTTT
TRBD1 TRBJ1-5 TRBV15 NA CATSRSQGASNQPQHF TGTGCCACCAGCAGATCACAGGGGGCGAGCAATCAGCCCCAGCATTTT
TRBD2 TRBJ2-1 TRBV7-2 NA CASTTPSGGGEQFF TGTGCCAGCACCACCCCTAGCGGGGGGGGAGAGCAGTTCTTC
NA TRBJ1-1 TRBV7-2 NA CASSLSSLQGTEAFF TGTGCCAGCAGCTTATCTTCCCTGCAGGGCACTGAAGCTTTCTTT
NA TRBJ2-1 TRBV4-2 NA CASTGVGSYNEQFF TGTGCCAGCACCGGAGTTGGGTCCTACAATGAGCAGTTCTTC
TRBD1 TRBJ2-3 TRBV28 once CASKLDRGPTDTQYF TGTGCCAGCAAACTAGACAGGGGCCCCACAGATACGCAGTATTTT
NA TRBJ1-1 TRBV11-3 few CASSPGHLNTEAFF TGTGCCAGCAGCCCCGGACACCTGAACACTGAAGCTTTCTTT
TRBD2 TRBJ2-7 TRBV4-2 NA CASSRTSGDYEQYF TGTGCCAGCAGCCGTACTAGCGGCGACTACGAGCAGTACTTC
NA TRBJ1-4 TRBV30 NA CAWTRRRGVEKLFF TGTGCCTGGACGAGGCGCAGGGGAGTAGAAAAACTGTTTTTT
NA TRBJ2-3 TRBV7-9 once CASSLDWGEGTDTQYF TGTGCCAGCAGCTTAGATTGGGGCGAGGGCACAGATACGCAGTATTTT
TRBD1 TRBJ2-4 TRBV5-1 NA CASSQSPGQGNIQYF TGCGCCAGCAGCCAAAGCCCGGGACAGGGAAACATTCAGTACTTC
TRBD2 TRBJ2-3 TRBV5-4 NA CASTRTSGGSPDTQYF TGTGCCAGCACCAGGACTAGCGGGGGTTCCCCAGATACGCAGTATTTT
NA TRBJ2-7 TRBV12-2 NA CASRCTPGTNYEQYF TGTGCAAGTCGCTGCACCCCCGGGACTAACTACGAGCAGTACTTC
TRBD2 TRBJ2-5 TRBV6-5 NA CASSYGSGIGETQYF TGTGCCAGCAGTTACGGTAGCGGGATTGGGGAGACCCAGTACTTC
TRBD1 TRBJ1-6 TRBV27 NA CASSLQGVNSPLHF TGTGCCAGCAGTTTACAGGGGGTGAATTCACCCCTCCACTTT
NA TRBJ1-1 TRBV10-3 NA CAISGTGNTEAFF TGTGCCATCAGTGGCACAGGGAACACTGAAGCTTTCTTT
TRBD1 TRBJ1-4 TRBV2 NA CASSVDRDRWATNEKLFF TGTGCCAGCAGTGTAGACCGGGACAGGTGGGCAACTAATGAAAAACTGTTTTTT
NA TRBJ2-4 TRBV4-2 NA CASSQDGGGLKNIQYF TGTGCCAGCAGCCAAGATGGGGGGGGCTTGAAAAACATTCAGTACTTC
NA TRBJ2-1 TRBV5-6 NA CASSLVSYNEQFF TGTGCCAGCAGCTTGGTCAGCTACAATGAGCAGTTCTTC
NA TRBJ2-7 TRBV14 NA CASSPDRYEQYF TGTGCCAGCAGCCCAGACAGGTACGAGCAGTACTTC
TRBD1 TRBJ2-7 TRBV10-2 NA CASSVGGHEQYF TGCGCCAGCAGTGTAGGGGGCCACGAGCAGTACTTC
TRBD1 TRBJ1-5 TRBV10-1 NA CASRRQGAQPQHF TGCGCCAGCAGACGACAGGGCGCCCAGCCCCAGCATTTT
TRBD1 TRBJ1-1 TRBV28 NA CASSYPGQGGKMNTEAFF TGTGCCAGCAGTTATCCTGGACAGGGGGGCAAAATGAACACTGAAGCTTTCTTT
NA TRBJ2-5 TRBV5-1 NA CASSLGQGETQYF TGCGCCAGCAGCTTGGGGCAGGGAGAGACCCAGTACTTC
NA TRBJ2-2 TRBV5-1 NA CASSFQGGNTGELFF TGCGCCAGCAGCTTCCAGGGAGGTAACACCGGGGAGCTGTTTTTT
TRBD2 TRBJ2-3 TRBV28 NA CASSLLSSGRRSGDTQYF TGTGCCAGCAGTTTATTGTCTAGCGGACGGAGGAGTGGAGATACGCAGTATTTT
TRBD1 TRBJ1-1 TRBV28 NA CASSLRYGQGNTEAFF TGTGCCAGCAGTTTACGATACGGACAGGGGAACACTGAAGCTTTCTTT
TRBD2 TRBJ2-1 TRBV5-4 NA CASSFGLAGGNEQFF TGTGCCAGCAGCTTTGGACTAGCGGGAGGAAATGAGCAGTTCTTC
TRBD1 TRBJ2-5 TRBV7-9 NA CASSLQTGGIRETQYF TGTGCCAGCAGCTTACAAACAGGGGGTATTCGGGAGACCCAGTACTTC
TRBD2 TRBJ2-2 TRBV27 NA CTSTRGRDTGELFF TGTACCAGCACCCGGGGGAGGGACACCGGGGAGCTGTTTTTT
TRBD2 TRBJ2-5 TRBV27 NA CASSSGTSGRKTQYF TGTGCCAGCAGCTCCGGGACTAGCGGGAGAAAGACCCAGTACTTC
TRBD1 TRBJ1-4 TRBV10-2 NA CASRRDRAEKLFF TGCGCCAGCAGGAGGGACAGGGCGGAGAAACTGTTTTTT